A single sample is the source of the 13 T cell receptor beta chains below, sequenced in a study of cytotoxic CD8 clonotypes in ibrutinib-treated CLL. Measured with immunoSEQ multiplex PCR; TCRdb has only the in-frame clones, and not every one. The table has more than 110,000 clones, around 81% seen once; the top ten hold 6.5% to 8%. The sequencing here drew on PBMCs, taken after 36 months of ibrutinib treatment. All receptors derive from a human donor with chronic lymphocytic leukemia.

This clone was picked up a small number of times. The rearrangement joins TRBV6-1 to TRBJ1-3; D is perhaps TRBD1 (6 bases). The germline CDR1 and CDR2 sequences are MNHNS and SASEGT. There are 16 residues in the CDR3. Trimming took 1 base from V and 1 from J, leaving 11 bases between them. For the CDR3, the DNA is TGTGCCAGCAGTGAAGTCGCAGGGGTATCTGGAAACACCATATATTTT. This codes for CASSEVAGVSGNTIYF.

This chain joins TRBV5-1 and TRBJ1-2; D gene unclear. Trimming removed 0 bases at V and 7 bases at J, with 10 bases between. The germline CDR1 and CDR2 sequences are SGHRS and YFSETQ. CDR3 length: 13 residues. The DNA for the CDR3 is TGCGCCAGCAGCTTGGAAGGAGATGGTGGCTACACCTTC. Translating it yields CASSLEGDGGYTF.

V is TRBV5-6 and J is TRBJ2-1; TRBD1 aligns across 7 bases. The CDR3 is made up of 14 amino acids. CDR1 SGHDT and CDR2 YYEEEE come from the germline V gene. The ends lost 4 bases at V and 4 bases at J; junction bases unmatched: 5. CDR3 DNA sequence: TGTGCCAGCAGCCCGGGGACAGTTTACAATGAGCAGTTCTTC. Translation gives CASSPGTVYNEQFF.

The chain links TRBV19 to TRBJ1-2, with a weak D call TRBD1 (6 bases). The V end lost 4 bases, the J end lost 4 bases, and 16 bases lay between the germline ends. The CDR3 has 15 amino acids. Germline V gives CDR1 LNHDA, CDR2 SQIVND (reference sequence). The CDR3 protein is CASSRGTTTPYGYTF. DNA for the CDR3: TGTGCCAGTAGTAGGGGGACAACCACCCCCTATGGCTACACCTTC.

The chain employs TRBV27 and TRBJ1-1; perhaps TRBD1 as D (6 bases). Looked up from germline, CDR1 is MNHEY and CDR2 is SMNVEV (reference sequence). Trimming cost V 6 bases and J 1 base, with 18 bases left between them. CDR3 length: 16 residues. The CDR3 region is CASSDVGYRANTEAFF. CDR3 DNA: TGTGCCAGCAGCGACGTCGGGTACAGGGCGAACACTGAAGCTTTCTTT.

The chain uses TRBV5-4 and TRBJ1-4; D ambiguous. CDR1 and CDR2 (germline): SGHNT, YYREEE (reference sequence). The CDR3 is made up of 14 amino acids. Trimming cost V 0 bases and J 8 bases, with 11 bases left between them. The chain's CDR3 is CASSLDVLSEKLFF. CDR3 nucleotide sequence: TGTGCCAGCAGCTTGGATGTGCTTTCGGAAAAACTGTTTTTT.

The V call is TRBV5-4, the J call TRBJ1-1, with 10 positions matching TRBD1. Germline V gene data show CDR1 as SGHNT and CDR2 as YYREEE (reference sequence). The junction had 5 bases not matched to a gene; V was cut back by 4 bases and J by 2 bases. CDR3 length equals 15 residues. In nucleotides, the CDR3 is TGTGCCAGCAGCCCCGGGACAGGGGTAAACACTGAAGCTTTCTTT. Translated: CASSPGTGVNTEAFF.

The rearrangement joins TRBV19 to TRBJ1-1, with TRBD1 as a possible D gene (5 bases). The V and J ends lost 6 bases and 5 bases respectively, with 10 bases between them. The germline V gene has CDR1 LNHDA and CDR2 SQIVND (reference sequence). The CDR3 length is 12 residues. CDR3 region: CASRLGGTEAFF. In DNA form, the CDR3 reads TGTGCCAGTAGGTTGGGGGGAACTGAAGCTTTCTTT.

The CDR3: CAISESVKGGYTF. Written as DNA, the CDR3 is TGTGCCATCAGTGAGTCGGTAAAAGGGGGCTACACCTTC. V and J are TRBV10-3 and TRBJ1-2; D ambiguous. Trimming stripped 0 bases from V and 8 bases from J, with 10 bases between. The CDR3 consists of 13 residues. Per germline, CDR1 ENHRY and CDR2 SYGVKD.

The sample holds one count of this clone. The chain recombines TRBV6-5 with TRBJ1-1, with 7 bases lining up with TRBD1. The CDR3 has 13 amino acids. V lost 2 bases and J lost 6; bases outside the gene matches: 3. Per the germline V gene, CDR1 is MNHEY and CDR2 is SVGAGI. CDR3 sequence reads: CASSYTGTAEAFF. The CDR3 DNA is TGTGCCAGCAGTTACACCGGGACAGCTGAAGCTTTCTTT.

V and J are TRBV5-4 and TRBJ2-7, with no clear D. The CDR3 extends over 12 amino acids. CDR1 SGHNT and CDR2 YYREEE come from the germline V gene (reference sequence). With 0 bases removed from V and 6 bases from J, the gap between germline ends came to 7 bases. In nucleotides, the CDR3 is TGTGCCAGCAGCTTGGTGACCTCCGAGCAGTACTTC. Its translation: CASSLVTSEQYF. The complete variable domain, with remaining parts taken from reference TRBV5-4 and TRBJ2-7, reads ETGVTQSPTHLIKTRGQQVTLRCSSQSGHNTVSWYQQALGQGPQFIFQYYREEENGRGNFPPRFSGLQFPNYSSELNVNALELDDSALYLCASSLVTSEQYFGPGTRLTVT.

In this sample, this clone is medium-sized. The rearrangement joins TRBV28 to TRBJ1-2; D unresolved. The germline V gene has CDR1 MDHEN and CDR2 SYDVKM. CDR3 size: 15 residues. The V and J ends lost 7 bases and 4 bases respectively, with 19 bases between them. Here the CDR3 reads CASKPPGWAGYGYTF. CDR3 DNA: TGTGCCAGCAAACCACCGGGGTGGGCGGGCTATGGCTACACCTTC.

J is TRBJ1-2 and V is TRBV11-2; D not certain. Germline assignment: CDR1 SGHAT and CDR2 FQNNGV. There are 14 residues in the CDR3. V was pared by 3 bases and J by 4 bases, with 12 bases between. CDR3 nucleotides: TGTGCCAGCAGCTTGCTGACCGGGAGCTATGGCTACACCTTC. This codes for CASSLLTGSYGYTF.